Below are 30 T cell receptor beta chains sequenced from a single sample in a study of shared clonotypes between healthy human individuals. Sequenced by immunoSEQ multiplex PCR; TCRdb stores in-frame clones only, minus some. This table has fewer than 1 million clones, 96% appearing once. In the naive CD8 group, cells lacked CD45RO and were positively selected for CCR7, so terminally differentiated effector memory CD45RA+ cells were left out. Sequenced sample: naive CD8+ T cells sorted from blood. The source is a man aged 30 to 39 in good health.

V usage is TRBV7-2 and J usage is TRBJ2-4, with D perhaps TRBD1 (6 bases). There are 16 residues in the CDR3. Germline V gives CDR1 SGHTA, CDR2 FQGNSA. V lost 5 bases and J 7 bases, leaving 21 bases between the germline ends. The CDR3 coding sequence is TGTGCCAGCAGCCGTGCAGACAGGCCCGGTAGGAACATTCAGTACTTC. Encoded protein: CASSRADRPGRNIQYF.

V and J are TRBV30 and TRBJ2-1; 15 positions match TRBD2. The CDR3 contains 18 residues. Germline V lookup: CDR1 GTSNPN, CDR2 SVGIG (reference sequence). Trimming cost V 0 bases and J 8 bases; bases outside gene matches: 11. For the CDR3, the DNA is TGTGCCTGGAGTGTCGGGACTAGCGGGAGGCGCCATAGGTATGAGCAGTTCTTC. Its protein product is CAWSVGTSGRRHRYEQFF. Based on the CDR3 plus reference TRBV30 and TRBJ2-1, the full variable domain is SQTIHQWPATLVQPVGSPLSLECTVEGTSNPNLYWYRQAAGRGLQLLFYSVGIGQISSEVPQNLSASRPQDRQFILSSKKLLLSDSGFYLCAWSVGTSGRRHRYEQFFGPGTRLTVL.

The CDR3 loop reads CASRIAGAETQYF. For the CDR3, the DNA is TGTGCCAGCAGAATAGCGGGAGCGGAGACCCAGTACTTC. The rearrangement joins TRBV28 to TRBJ2-5; 9 positions match TRBD2. This CDR3 contains 13 residues. Germline V gene data show CDR1 as MDHEN and CDR2 as SYDVKM. Trimming cost V 6 bases and J 5 bases; bases outside gene matches: 4.

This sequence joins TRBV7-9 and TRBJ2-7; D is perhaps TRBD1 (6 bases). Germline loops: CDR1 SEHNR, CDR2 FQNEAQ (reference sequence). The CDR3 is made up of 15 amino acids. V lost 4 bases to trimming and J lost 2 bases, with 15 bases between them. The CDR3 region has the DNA TGTGCCAGCAGCTCATCCCCAGGGGCGGCCTACGAGCAGTACTTC. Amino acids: CASSSSPGAAYEQYF. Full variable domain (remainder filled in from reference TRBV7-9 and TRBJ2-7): DTGVSQNPRHKITKRGQNVTFRCDPISEHNRLYWYRQTLGQGPEFLTYFQNEAQLEKSRLLSDRFSAERPKGSFSTLEIQRTEQGDSAMYLCASSSSPGAAYEQYFGPGTRLTVT.

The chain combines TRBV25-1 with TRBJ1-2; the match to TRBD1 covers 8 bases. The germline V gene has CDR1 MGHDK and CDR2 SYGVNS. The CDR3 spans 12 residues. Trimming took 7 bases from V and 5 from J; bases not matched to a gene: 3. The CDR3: CASKGQGYGYTF. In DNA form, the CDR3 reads TGTGCCAGCAAAGGACAGGGTTATGGCTACACCTTC.

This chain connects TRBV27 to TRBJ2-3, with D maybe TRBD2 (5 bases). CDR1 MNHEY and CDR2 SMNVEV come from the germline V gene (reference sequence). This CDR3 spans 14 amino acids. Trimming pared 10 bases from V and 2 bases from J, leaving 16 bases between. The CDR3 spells CATRRGGYTDTQYF. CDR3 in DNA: TGTGCCACCCGTAGAGGCGGGTACACAGATACGCAGTATTTT.

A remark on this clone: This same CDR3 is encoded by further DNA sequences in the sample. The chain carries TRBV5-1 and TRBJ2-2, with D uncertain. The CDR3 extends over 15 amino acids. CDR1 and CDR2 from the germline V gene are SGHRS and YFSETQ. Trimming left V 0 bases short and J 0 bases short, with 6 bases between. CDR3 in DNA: TGCGCCAGCAGCTTGGGTACCACGAACACCGGGGAGCTGTTTTTT. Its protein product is CASSLGTTNTGELFF.

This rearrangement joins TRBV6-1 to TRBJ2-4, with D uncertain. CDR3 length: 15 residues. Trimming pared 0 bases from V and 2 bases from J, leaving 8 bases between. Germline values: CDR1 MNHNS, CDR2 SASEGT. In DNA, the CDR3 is TGTGCCAGCAGTGAAGCGCGGCAGCCCAAAAACATTCAGTACTTC. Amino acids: CASSEARQPKNIQYF.

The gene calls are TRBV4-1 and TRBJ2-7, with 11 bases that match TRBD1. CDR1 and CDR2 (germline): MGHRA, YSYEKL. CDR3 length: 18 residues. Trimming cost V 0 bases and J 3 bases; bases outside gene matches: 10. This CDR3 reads CASSQEGGQGAHSYEQYF. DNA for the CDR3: TGCGCCAGCAGCCAAGAAGGAGGACAGGGGGCGCATAGCTACGAGCAGTACTTC.

CDR3 nucleotide sequence: TGTGCCAGCACTCAAGGGACAGGGGGCGGCTACGAGCAGTACTTC. Protein sequence: CASTQGTGGGYEQYF. This chain connects TRBV6-5 to TRBJ2-7; 12 positions match TRBD1. V lost 7 bases and J lost 3; bases outside the gene matches: 7. Germline-derived CDR1 and CDR2 are MNHEY and SVGAGI. This CDR3 has 15 amino acids.

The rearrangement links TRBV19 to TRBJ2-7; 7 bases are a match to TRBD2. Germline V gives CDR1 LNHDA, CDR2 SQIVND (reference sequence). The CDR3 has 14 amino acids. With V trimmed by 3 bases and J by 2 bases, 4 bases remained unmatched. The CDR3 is CASSIGGRAYEQYF. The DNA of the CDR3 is TGTGCCAGTAGTATTGGCGGGAGAGCCTACGAGCAGTACTTC.

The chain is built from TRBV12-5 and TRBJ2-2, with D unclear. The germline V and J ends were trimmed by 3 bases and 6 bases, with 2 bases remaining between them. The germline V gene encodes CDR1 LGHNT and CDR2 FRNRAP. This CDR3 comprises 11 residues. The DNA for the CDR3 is TGTGCTAGTGGTTTCGCCGGGGAGCTGTTTTTT. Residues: CASGFAGELFF. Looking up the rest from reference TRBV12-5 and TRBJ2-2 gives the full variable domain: DARVTQTPRHKVTEMGQEVTMRCQPILGHNTVFWYRQTMMQGLELLAYFRNRAPLDDSGMPKDRFSAEMPDATLATLKIQPSEPRDSAVYFCASGFAGELFFGEGSRLTVL.

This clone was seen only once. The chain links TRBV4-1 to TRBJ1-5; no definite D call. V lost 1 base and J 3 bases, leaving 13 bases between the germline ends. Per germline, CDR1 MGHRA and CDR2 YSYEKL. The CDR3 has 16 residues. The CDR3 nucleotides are TGCGCCAGCAGCCAAGCGCCAGAGAAAACCAATCAGCCCCAGCATTTT. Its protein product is CASSQAPEKTNQPQHF.

CDR3 bases: TGTGCCAGCAGTTTATTTTCGAGGGAGGGTTATGAGCAGTTCTTC. Its protein is CASSLFSREGYEQFF. The chain couples TRBV27 to TRBJ2-1; 7 bases align to TRBD2. J lost 8 bases, V lost 1 base, and 8 bases had no gene match. The CDR3 is 15 amino acids. Per the germline V gene, CDR1 is MNHEY and CDR2 is SMNVEV (reference sequence).

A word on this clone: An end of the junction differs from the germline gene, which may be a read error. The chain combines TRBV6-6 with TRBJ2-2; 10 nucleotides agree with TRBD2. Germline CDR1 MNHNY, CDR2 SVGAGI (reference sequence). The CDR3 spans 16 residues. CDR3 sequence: CASSYLTSGNAGELFF. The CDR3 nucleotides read TGTGCCAGCAGTTACTTAACTAGCGGGAACGCCGGGGAGCTGTTTTTT.

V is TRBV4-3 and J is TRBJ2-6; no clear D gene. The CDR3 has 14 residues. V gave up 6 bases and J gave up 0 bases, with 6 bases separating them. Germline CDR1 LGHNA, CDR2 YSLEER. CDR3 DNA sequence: TGCGCCAGCAGTCTAGGCTCTGGGGCCAACGTCCTGACTTTC. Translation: CASSLGSGANVLTF.

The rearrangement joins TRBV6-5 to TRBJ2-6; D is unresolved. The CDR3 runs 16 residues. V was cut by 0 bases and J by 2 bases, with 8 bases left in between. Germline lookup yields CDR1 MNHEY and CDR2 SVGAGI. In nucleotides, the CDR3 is TGTGCCAGCAGTTACTCCGACAAGCCTGGGGCCAACGTCCTGACTTTC. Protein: CASSYSDKPGANVLTF.

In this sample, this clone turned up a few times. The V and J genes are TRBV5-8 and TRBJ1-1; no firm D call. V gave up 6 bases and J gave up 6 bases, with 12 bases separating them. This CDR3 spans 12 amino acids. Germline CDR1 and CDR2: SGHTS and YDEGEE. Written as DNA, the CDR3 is TGTGCCAGCACTATCACGAGCCCTGAAGCTTTCTTT. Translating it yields CASTITSPEAFF. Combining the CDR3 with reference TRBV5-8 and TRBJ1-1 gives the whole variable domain EAGVTQSPTHLIKTRGQQATLRCSPISGHTSVYWYQQALGLGLQFLLWYDEGEERNRGNFPPRFSGRQFPNYSSELNVNALELEDSALYLCASTITSPEAFFGQGTRLTVV.

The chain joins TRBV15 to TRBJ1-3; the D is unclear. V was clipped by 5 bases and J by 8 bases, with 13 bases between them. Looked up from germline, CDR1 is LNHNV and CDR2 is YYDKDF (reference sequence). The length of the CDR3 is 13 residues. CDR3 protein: CATSAGLRDTIYF. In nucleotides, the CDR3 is TGTGCCACCAGCGCCGGGTTAAGGGACACCATATATTTT.

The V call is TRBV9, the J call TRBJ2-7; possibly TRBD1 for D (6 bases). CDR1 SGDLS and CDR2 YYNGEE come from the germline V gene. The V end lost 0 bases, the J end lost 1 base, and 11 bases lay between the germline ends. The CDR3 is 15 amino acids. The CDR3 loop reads CASSVAWDTSYEQYF. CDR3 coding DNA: TGTGCCAGCAGCGTAGCCTGGGACACTTCCTACGAGCAGTACTTC.

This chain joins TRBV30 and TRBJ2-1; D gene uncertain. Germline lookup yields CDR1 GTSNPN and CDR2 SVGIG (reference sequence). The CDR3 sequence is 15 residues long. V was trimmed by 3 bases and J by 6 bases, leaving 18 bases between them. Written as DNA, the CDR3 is TGTGCCTGGAGCAGGTTAACACCGTACGGCAATGAGCAGTTCTTC. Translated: CAWSRLTPYGNEQFF.

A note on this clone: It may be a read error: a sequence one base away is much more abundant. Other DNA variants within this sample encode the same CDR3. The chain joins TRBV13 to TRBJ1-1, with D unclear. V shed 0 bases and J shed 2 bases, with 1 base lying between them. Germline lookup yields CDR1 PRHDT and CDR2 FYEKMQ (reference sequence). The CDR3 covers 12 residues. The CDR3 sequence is CASSLGNTEAFF. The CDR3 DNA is TGTGCCAGCAGCTTAGGAAACACTGAAGCTTTCTTT.

CDR3 bases: TGTGCCAGTAGTTTCACCGGGACTAGCAACGGTAATGAGCAGTTCTTC. The encoded protein is CASSFTGTSNGNEQFF. This chain connects TRBV19 to TRBJ2-1, with 9 bases matching TRBD2. CDR1 LNHDA and CDR2 SQIVND come from the germline V gene (reference sequence). V gave up 5 bases and J gave up 7 bases; unmatched junction bases: 12. The CDR3 runs 16 residues. Based on the CDR3 plus reference TRBV19 and TRBJ2-1, the full variable domain is DGGITQSPKYLFRKEGQNVTLSCEQNLNHDAMYWYRQDPGQGLRLIYYSQIVNDFQKGDIAEGYSVSREKKESFPLTVTSAQKNPTAFYLCASSFTGTSNGNEQFFGPGTRLTVL.

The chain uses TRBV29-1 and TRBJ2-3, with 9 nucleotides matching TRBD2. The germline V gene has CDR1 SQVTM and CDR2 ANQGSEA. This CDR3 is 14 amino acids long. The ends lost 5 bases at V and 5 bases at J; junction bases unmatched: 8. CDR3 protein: CSVYASGKGDTQYF. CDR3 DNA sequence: TGCAGCGTTTACGCTAGCGGGAAGGGAGATACGCAGTATTTT.

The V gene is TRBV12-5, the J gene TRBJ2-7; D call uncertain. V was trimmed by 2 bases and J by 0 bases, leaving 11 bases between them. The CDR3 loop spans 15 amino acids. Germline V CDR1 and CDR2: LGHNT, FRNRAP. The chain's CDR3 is CASGLMRGNSYEQYF. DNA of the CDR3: TGTGCTAGTGGTTTGATGCGAGGTAACTCCTACGAGCAGTACTTC. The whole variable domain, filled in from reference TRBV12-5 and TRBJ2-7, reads DARVTQTPRHKVTEMGQEVTMRCQPILGHNTVFWYRQTMMQGLELLAYFRNRAPLDDSGMPKDRFSAEMPDATLATLKIQPSEPRDSAVYFCASGLMRGNSYEQYFGPGTRLTVT.

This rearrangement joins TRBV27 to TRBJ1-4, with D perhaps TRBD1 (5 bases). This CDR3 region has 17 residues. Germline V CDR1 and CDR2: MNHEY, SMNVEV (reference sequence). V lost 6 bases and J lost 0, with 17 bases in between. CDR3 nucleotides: TGTGCCAGCAGACAAAAGGGGACGGGTGCAACTAATGAAAAACTGTTTTTT. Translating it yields CASRQKGTGATNEKLFF.

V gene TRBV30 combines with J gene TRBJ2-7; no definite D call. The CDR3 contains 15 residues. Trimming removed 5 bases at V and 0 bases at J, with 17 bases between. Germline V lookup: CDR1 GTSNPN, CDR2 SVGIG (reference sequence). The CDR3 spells CAWSLLFGSSYEQYF. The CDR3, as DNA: TGTGCCTGGTCCCTCCTTTTTGGTAGCTCCTACGAGCAGTACTTC. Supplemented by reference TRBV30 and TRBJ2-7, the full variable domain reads SQTIHQWPATLVQPVGSPLSLECTVEGTSNPNLYWYRQAAGRGLQLLFYSVGIGQISSEVPQNLSASRPQDRQFILSSKKLLLSDSGFYLCAWSLLFGSSYEQYFGPGTRLTVT.

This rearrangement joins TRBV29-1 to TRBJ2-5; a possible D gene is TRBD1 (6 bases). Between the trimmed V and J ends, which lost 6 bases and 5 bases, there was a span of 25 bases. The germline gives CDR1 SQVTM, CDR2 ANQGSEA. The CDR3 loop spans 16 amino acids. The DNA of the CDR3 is TGCAGCGTGACCCTTGATTGGCTACAGGGTGGTGAGACCCAGTACTTC. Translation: CSVTLDWLQGGETQYF. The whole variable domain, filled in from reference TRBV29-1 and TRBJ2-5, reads SAVISQKPSRDICQRGTSLTIQCQVDSQVTMMFWYRQQPGQSLTLIATANQGSEATYESGFVIDKFPISRPNLTFSTLTVSNMSPEDSSIYLCSVTLDWLQGGETQYFGPGTRLLVL.

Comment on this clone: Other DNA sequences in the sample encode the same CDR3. The CDR3 reads CASSAGTGGNQPQHF. The CDR3, as DNA: TGTGCCAGCAGCGCAGGGACAGGCGGCAATCAGCCCCAGCATTTT. The rearrangement joins TRBV9 to TRBJ1-5, with 8 bases matching TRBD1. The V and J ends lost 3 bases and 2 bases, in that order; junction bases with no gene match: 4. The CDR3 consists of 15 residues. Per the germline V gene, CDR1 is SGDLS and CDR2 is YYNGEE.

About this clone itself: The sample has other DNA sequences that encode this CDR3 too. This CDR3 reads CASSLGGSAYNEQFF. CDR3 bases: TGTGCCAGCAGTTTAGGCGGGAGCGCCTACAATGAGCAGTTCTTC. The V gene is TRBV27, the J gene TRBJ2-1; 7 positions match TRBD2. Germline values: CDR1 MNHEY, CDR2 SMNVEV (reference sequence). V shed 2 bases and J 2 bases; nucleotides not matched to a gene: 3. This CDR3 contains 15 residues.